This T cell receptor (beta chain) originates from a study of cytomegalovirus exposure and HLA in healthy donors. PCR amplification relied on 60 Vbeta primers (plus 13 Jbeta primers). Sequencing used immunoSEQ multiplex PCR; TCRdb keeps in-frame clones, though not all of them. The sample has roughly 100,000 clones, around 66% seen once. Study findings and constraints: It was approximately 150 TCR beta chains that were listed as cytomegalovirus-associated. Rarity marked most TCR sequences, yet some public TCRs occurred in many donors.

V dropped 1 base and J dropped 9; count of bases not matched to a gene: 9. This CDR3 has 14 amino acids. Germline loops: CDR1 SGHRS, CDR2 YFSETQ. With respect to this clone: Its antigen is not known.

The chain is built from TRBV5-1 and TRBJ2-5; TRBD2 aligns across 7 bases. This TCR was sampled from a woman aged 50 to 60 in good health and CMV-seronegative. Input material: PBMCs. The CDR3 is CASSLSQGGAAQYF. CDR3 bases: TGCGCCAGCAGCTTGTCGCAGGGAGGGGCGGCCCAGTACTTC.